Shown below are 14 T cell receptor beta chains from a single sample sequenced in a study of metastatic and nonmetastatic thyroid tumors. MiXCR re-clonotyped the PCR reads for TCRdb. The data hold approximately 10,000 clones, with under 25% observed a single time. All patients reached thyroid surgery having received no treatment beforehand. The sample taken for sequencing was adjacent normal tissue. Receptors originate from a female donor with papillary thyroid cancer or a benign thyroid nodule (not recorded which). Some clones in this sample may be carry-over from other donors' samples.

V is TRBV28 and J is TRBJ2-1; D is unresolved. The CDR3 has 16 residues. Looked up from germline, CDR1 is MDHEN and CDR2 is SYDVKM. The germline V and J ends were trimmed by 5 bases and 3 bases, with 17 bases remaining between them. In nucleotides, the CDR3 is TGTGCCAGCAGTCCAAATAGGGTTTTCTTCTACAATGAGCAGTTCTTC. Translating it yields CASSPNRVFFYNEQFF.

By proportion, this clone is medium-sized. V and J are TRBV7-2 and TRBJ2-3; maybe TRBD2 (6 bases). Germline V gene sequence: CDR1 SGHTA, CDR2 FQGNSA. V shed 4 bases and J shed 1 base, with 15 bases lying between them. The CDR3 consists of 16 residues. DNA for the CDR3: TGTGCCAGCAGCTCCCTGGGGGGTTACCGCACAGATACGCAGTATTTT. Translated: CASSSLGGYRTDTQYF.

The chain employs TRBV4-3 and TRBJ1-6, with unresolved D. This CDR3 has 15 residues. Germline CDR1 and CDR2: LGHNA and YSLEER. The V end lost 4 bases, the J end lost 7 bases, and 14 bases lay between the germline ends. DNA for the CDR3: TGCGCCAGCAGCCCCCTAGGTGGAAGCAATTCACCCCTCCACTTT. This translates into CASSPLGGSNSPLHF.

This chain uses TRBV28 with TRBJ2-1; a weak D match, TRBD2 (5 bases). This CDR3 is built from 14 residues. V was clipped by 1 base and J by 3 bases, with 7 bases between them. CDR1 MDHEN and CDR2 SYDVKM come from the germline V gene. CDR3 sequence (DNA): TGTGCCAGCAGTTTATCGGCGGGCTACAATGAGCAGTTCTTC. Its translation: CASSLSAGYNEQFF. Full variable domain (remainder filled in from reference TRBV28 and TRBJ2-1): DVKVTQSSRYLVKRTGEKVFLECVQDMDHENMFWYRQDPGLGLRLIYFSYDVKMKEKGDIPEGYSVSREKKERFSLILESASTNQTSMYLCASSLSAGYNEQFFGPGTRLTVL.

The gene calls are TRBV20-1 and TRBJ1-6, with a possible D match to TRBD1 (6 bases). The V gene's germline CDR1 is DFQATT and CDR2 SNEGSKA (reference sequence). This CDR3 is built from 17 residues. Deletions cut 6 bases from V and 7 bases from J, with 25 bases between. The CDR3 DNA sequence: TGCAGTGCCACTAGAGACAGGATGGGGGAGGGGAATTCACCCCTCCACTTT. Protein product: CSATRDRMGEGNSPLHF.

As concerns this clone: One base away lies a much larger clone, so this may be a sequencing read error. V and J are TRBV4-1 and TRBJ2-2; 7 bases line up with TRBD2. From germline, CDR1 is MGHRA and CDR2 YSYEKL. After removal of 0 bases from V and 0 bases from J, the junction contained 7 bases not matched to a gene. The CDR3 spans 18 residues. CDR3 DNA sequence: TGCGCCAGCAGCCAAGAGGGGCTAGCGGCCTCGAACACCGGGGAGCTGTTTTTT. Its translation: CASSQEGLAASNTGELFF.

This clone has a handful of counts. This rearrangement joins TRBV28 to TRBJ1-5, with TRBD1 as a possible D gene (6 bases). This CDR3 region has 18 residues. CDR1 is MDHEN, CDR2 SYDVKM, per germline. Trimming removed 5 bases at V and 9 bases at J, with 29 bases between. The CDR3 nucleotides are TGTGCCAGCAGTCTCAAAGTTCAGGGTTTCGGGGGCAATTGGCCCCAGCATTTT. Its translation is CASSLKVQGFGGNWPQHF.

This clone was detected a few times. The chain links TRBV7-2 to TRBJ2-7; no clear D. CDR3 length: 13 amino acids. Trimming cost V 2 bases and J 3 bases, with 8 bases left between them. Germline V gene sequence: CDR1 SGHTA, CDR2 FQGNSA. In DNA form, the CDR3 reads TGTGCCAGCAGCTTACGGGCAGGCTACGAGCAGTACTTC. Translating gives CASSLRAGYEQYF.

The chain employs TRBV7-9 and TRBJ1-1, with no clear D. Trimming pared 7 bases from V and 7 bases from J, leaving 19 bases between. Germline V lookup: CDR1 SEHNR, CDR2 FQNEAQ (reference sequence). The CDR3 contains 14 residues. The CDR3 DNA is TGTGCCAGCACCCGACCCAGTAGGCCCCTTGAAGCTTTCTTT. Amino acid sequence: CASTRPSRPLEAFF.

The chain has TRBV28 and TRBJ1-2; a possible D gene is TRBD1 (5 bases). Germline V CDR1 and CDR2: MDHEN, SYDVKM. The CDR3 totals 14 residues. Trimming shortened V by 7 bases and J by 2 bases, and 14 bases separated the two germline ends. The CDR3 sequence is CASTRTQANYGYTF. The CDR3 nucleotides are TGTGCCAGCACACGTACACAGGCCAACTATGGCTACACCTTC.

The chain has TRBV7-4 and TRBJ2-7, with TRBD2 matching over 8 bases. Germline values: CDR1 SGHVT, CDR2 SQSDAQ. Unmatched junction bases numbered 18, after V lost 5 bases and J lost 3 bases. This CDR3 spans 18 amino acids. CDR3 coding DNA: TGTGCCAGCAGCCCCCAACTAGCGGAAGACGATGATGACTACGAGCAGTACTTC. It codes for CASSPQLAEDDDDYEQYF.

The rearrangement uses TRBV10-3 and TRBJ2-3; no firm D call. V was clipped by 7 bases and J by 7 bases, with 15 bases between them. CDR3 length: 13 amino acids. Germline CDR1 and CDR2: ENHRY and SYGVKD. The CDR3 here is CAIIEGEPNTQYF. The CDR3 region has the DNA TGTGCCATCATTGAAGGTGAGCCAAATACGCAGTATTTT.

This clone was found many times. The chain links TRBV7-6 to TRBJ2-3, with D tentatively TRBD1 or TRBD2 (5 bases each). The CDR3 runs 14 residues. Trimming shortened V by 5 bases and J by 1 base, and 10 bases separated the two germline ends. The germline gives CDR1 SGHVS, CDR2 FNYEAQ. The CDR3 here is CASSPLGGTDTQYF. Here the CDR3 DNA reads TGTGCCAGCAGCCCCTTGGGGGGCACAGATACGCAGTATTTT.

The DNA for the CDR3 is TGCGCCAGCAGCTTGGCGACGGCGGGACTGTCGTCTGGAAACACCATATATTTT. Its protein is CASSLATAGLSSGNTIYF. This chain uses TRBV5-1 with TRBJ1-3; a possible D gene is TRBD1 (5 bases). With 0 bases removed from V and 1 base from J, the gap between germline ends came to 17 bases. The CDR3 runs to 18 residues. The germline CDR1 and CDR2 sequences are SGHRS and YFSETQ.